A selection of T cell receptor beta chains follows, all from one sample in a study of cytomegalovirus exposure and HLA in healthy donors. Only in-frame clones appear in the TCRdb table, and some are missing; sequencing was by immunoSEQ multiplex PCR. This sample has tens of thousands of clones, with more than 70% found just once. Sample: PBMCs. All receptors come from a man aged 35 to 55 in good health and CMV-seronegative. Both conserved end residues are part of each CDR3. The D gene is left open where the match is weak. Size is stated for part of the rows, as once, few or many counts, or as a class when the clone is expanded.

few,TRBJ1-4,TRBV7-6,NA,CASRGPNDEKLFF,TGTGCCTCTAGAGGGCCGAACGATGAAAAACTGTTTTTT
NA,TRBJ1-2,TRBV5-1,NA,CASSLGGDVRGYTF,TGCGCCAGCAGCTTGGGCGGGGACGTGCGGGGCTACACCTTC
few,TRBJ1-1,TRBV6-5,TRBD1,CASSPWTGSEAFF,TGTGCCAGCAGCCCCTGGACAGGTTCAGAAGCTTTCTTT
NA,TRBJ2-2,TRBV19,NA,CATSTGGWNTGELFF,TGTGCCACTTCTACGGGGGGCTGGAACACCGGGGAGCTGTTTTTT
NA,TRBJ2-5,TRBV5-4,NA,CASSLGDSSRWYQETQYF,TGTGCCAGCAGCTTGGGCGACTCCTCGAGGTGGTACCAAGAGACCCAGTACTTC
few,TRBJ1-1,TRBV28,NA,CASSGQNTEAFF,TGTGCCAGCAGTGGACAGAACACTGAAGCTTTCTTT
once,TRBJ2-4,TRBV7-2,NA,CASSSENIQYF,TGTGCCAGCAGCTCCGAAAACATTCAGTACTTC
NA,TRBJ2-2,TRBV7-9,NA,CASSNTRDTGELFF,TGTGCCAGCAGCAACACCCGGGACACCGGGGAGCTGTTTTTT
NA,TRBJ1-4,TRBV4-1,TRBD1,CASAGQAINEKLFF,TGCGCCAGCGCTGGACAGGCTATAAATGAAAAACTGTTTTTT
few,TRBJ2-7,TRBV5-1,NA,CASSSGHNYEQYF,TGCGCCAGCAGCTCGGGACACAACTACGAGCAGTACTTC
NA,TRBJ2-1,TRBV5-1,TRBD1,CASSSSQGAYNEQFF,TGCGCCAGCAGCTCCTCCCAGGGGGCCTACAATGAGCAGTTCTTC
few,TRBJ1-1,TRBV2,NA,CASSASDVQIF,TGTGCCAGCAGCGCCTCCGATGTGCAGATCTTT
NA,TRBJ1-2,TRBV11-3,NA,CASSPDSYGYTF,TGTGCCAGCAGCCCGGACAGCTATGGCTACACCTTC
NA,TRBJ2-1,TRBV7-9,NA,CASSLGQYNEQFF,TGTGCCAGCAGCTTAGGCCAGTACAATGAGCAGTTCTTC
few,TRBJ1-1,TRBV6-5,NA,CASSLLGGTEAFF,TGTGCCAGCAGTCTCCTCGGGGGCACTGAAGCTTTCTTT
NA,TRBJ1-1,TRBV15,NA,CATSRENSLNRNTEAFF,TGTGCCACCAGCAGAGAAAACTCGTTAAACAGAAACACTGAAGCTTTCTTT
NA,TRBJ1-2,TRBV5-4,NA,CASSSEPGVSYGYTF,TGTGCCAGCAGCTCCGAGCCCGGGGTTAGCTATGGCTACACCTTC
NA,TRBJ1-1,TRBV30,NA,CAWRTGLNTEAFF,TGTGCCTGGAGAACAGGCTTGAACACTGAAGCTTTCTTT
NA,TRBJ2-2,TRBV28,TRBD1,CASSETSGTGATGELFF,TGTGCCAGCAGTGAAACCTCCGGGACAGGGGCCACCGGGGAGCTGTTTTTT
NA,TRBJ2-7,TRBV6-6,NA,CASSSLGGFEQYF,TGTGCCAGCAGCTCACTCGGAGGGTTTGAGCAGTACTTC
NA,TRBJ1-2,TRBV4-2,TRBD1,CASSPGQGGNYGYTF,TGTGCCAGCAGCCCGGGACAGGGGGGCAACTATGGCTACACCTTC
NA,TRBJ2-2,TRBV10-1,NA,CASSESRVTTGELFF,TGCGCCAGCAGTGAGTCGAGGGTGACCACCGGGGAGCTGTTTTTT
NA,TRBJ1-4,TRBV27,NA,CASSPQPGRSEKLFF,TGTGCCAGCAGTCCTCAGCCGGGGAGGAGTGAAAAACTGTTTTTT
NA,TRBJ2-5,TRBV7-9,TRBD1,CASSPQGAKTQYF,TGTGCCAGCAGCCCACAGGGGGCAAAGACCCAGTACTTC
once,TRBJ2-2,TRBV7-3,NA,CASSFTGTGELFF,TGTGCCAGCAGTTTTACTGGCACCGGGGAGCTGTTTTTT
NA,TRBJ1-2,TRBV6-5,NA,CASSYMRQATSYGYTF,TGTGCCAGCAGTTACATGAGACAGGCAACCTCCTATGGCTACACCTTC
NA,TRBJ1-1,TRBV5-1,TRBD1,CASTTGTGGTEAFF,TGCGCCAGCACGACAGGGACAGGGGGCACTGAAGCTTTCTTT
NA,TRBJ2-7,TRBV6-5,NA,CASSPRGGFSEQYF,TGTGCCAGCAGCCCGAGGGGGGGATTTAGCGAGCAGTACTTC
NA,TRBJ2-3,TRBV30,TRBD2,CAWTRGGGPTDTQYF,TGTGCCTGGACCCGCGGGGGGGGACCCACAGATACGCAGTATTTT
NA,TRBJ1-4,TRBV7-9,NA,CASSFSHGGATNEKLFF,TGTGCCAGCAGCTTCTCCCACGGCGGAGCAACTAATGAAAAACTGTTTTTT
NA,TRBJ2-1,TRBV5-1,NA,CASSLTGRSYNEQFF,TGCGCCAGCAGCTTGACAGGACGTAGCTACAATGAGCAGTTCTTC
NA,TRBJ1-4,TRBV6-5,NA,CASSSTEYNEKLFF,TGTGCCAGCAGTTCGACAGAATATAATGAAAAACTGTTTTTT
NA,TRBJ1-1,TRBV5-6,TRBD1,CASSSVDRDVTEAFF,TGTGCCAGCAGCTCCGTGGACAGGGATGTCACTGAAGCTTTCTTT
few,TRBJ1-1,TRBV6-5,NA,CASSSTGNTEAFF,TGTGCCAGCAGTTCCACAGGGAACACTGAAGCTTTCTTT
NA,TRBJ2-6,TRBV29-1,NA,CSAVSGANVLTF,TGCAGCGCGGTCTCTGGGGCCAACGTCCTGACTTTC
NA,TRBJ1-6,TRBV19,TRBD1,CASQGDDSPLHF,TGTGCCAGTCAGGGGGATGATTCACCCCTCCACTTT
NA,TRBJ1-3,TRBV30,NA,CAWSVGGEGNTIYF,TGTGCCTGGAGTGTAGGCGGGGAAGGAAACACCATATATTTT
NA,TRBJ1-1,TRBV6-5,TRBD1,CASSSGTGVVWAFF,TGTGCCAGCAGTTCCGGGACAGGCGTCGTTTGGGCTTTCTTT
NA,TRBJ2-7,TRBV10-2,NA,CASSELISSVSYEQYF,TGCGCCAGCAGTGAGTTGATTTCTAGCGTAAGCTACGAGCAGTACTTC
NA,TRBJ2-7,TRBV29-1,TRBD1,CSVGGQGLTTSEQYF,TGCAGCGTTGGGGGACAGGGGCTTACTACGAGCGAGCAGTACTTC
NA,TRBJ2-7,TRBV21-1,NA,CASSKETLGGAVGEQYF,TGTGCCAGCAGCAAAGAGACGTTGGGGGGAGCGGTGGGGGAGCAGTACTTC
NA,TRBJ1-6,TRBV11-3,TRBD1,CASSLDPGGNSPLHF,TGTGCCAGCAGCTTAGATCCAGGGGGCAATTCACCCCTCCACTTT
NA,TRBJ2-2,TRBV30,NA,CAWSVSRNTGELFF,TGTGCCTGGAGTGTAAGTAGGAACACCGGGGAGCTGTTTTTT
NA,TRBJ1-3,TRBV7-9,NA,CASSPSGTSGNTIYF,TGTGCCAGCAGCCCTAGCGGGACCTCTGGAAACACCATATATTTT
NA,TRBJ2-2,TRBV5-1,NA,CASSAQGVGNTGELFF,TGCGCCAGCAGCGCGCAGGGCGTCGGGAACACCGGGGAGCTGTTTTTT
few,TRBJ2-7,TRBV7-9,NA,CASSLVGQSDEQYF,TGTGCCAGCAGCTTAGTAGGACAGTCCGACGAGCAGTACTTC
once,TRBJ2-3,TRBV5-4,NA,CASSLAGGSTDTQYF,TGTGCCAGCAGCTTGGCCGGCGGGAGCACAGATACGCAGTATTTT
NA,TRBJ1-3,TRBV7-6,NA,CASSPGGSSGNTIYF,TGTGCCAGCAGCCCGGGGGGTAGCTCTGGAAACACCATATATTTT
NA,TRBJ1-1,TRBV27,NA,CASSLSFRGDTEAFF,TGTGCCAGCAGTTTATCGTTTCGGGGAGACACTGAAGCTTTCTTT
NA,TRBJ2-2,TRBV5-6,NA,CASSQGPGAGDTGELFF,TGTGCCAGCAGCCAAGGGCCTGGGGCAGGGGACACCGGGGAGCTGTTTTTT
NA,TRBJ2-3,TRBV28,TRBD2,CASSSRTSGATDTQYF,TGTGCCAGCAGTTCTCGGACTAGCGGGGCCACAGATACGCAGTATTTT
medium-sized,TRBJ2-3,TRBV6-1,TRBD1,CASSERDRVVTDTQYF,TGTGCCAGCAGTGAAAGGGACAGGGTGGTGACAGATACGCAGTATTTT
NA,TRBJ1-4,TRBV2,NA,CASREDSSTNEKLFF,TGTGCCAGCAGAGAGGACAGTTCAACTAATGAAAAACTGTTTTTT
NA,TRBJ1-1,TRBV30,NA,CAWDNWAEAFF,TGTGCCTGGGACAATTGGGCTGAAGCTTTCTTT
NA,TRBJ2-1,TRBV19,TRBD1,CASGGQGRIGEQFF,TGTGCCAGTGGTGGACAGGGTCGTATAGGTGAGCAGTTCTTC
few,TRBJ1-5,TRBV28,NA,CASSSRGASDQPQHF,TGTGCCAGCAGTTCACGGGGGGCATCGGATCAGCCCCAGCATTTT
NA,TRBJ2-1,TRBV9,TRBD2,CASSVPSGREQFF,TGTGCCAGCAGCGTACCTAGCGGGCGTGAGCAGTTCTTC
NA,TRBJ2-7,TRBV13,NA,CASSLGPGASYEQYF,TGTGCCAGCAGCTTAGGCCCAGGGGCGTCCTACGAGCAGTACTTC
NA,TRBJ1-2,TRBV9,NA,CASSSPEGSLYGYTF,TGTGCCAGCAGCAGCCCGGAGGGGTCCCTCTATGGCTACACCTTC
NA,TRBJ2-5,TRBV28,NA,CASSLFEEGETQYF,TGTGCCAGCAGTTTATTCGAGGAAGGAGAGACCCAGTACTTC